This TCR beta chain was profiled in a study of CXCR3-negative and CXCR3-positive naive CD8 T cells. Study outcomes and limitations: TRBV-TRBJ usage was similar across naive CXCR3 subsets but distinct in memory cells.

UMI-labeled 5' RACE yielded the TRB cDNA libraries. Reanalyzing the 5' RACE reads, TCRdb keeps one entry per CDR3 protein, without DNA. The repertoire table contains 90,000 to 95,000 distinct CDR3 sequences. Of note for this clonotype: As yet, its antigen is unknown.

Sorting yielded triplicates of fewer than 350,000 cells for each CD8+ T cell subset. The receptor was isolated from a human donor in good health. Some clones in this sample may be carry-over from other donors' samples. The sequencing input was naive CXCR3- CD8+ T cells from blood. The sample's subset: CD45RO-CCR7+CD27+CD95- naive CD8+ T cells lacking CXCR3 (TNR3-).

CDR3 sequence reads: CAISEQGAYDSSGANVLTF. The gene calls are TRBV10-3 and TRBJ2-6; TCRdb's assignment of TRBD1 cannot be checked, as there is no DNA. In germline, CDR1 is ENHRY, CDR2 SYGVKD. The length of the CDR3 is 19 residues.